Listed here are 29 T cell receptor beta chains from one sample, sequenced in a study of esophageal squamous cell carcinoma under preoperative chemotherapy. The time point is: before preoperative PTX-NDP chemotherapy. TCRdb re-called the PCR reads with MiXCR, one entry per CDR3 protein. This table holds over 10,000 distinct CDR3 sequences, around half found once. This material was acquired from a patient given preoperative chemotherapy. These receptors came from a human donor with esophageal squamous cell carcinoma. The donor label of this sample is uncertain.

A word on this clonotype: As the CDR3 is not closed by the conserved phenylalanine or tryptophan, this likely results from a read error. The DNA is omitted, as the CDR3 cannot be located on it reliably, and the CDR3 follows TCRdb's listing. This chain links TRBV7-2 with TRBJ2-6. Germline-derived CDR1 and CDR2 are SGHTA and FQGNSA. The CDR3 spans 8 amino acids, including both terminal residues. CDR3 in amino acids: CASSSTSP.

The J gene is TRBJ2-3, the V gene TRBV6-1; D may match TRBD1 or TRBD2 (5 bases each). Germline CDR1 and CDR2: MNHNS and SASEGT. This CDR3 contains 16 residues. Trimming left V 8 bases short and J 5 bases short, with 23 bases between. The CDR3 region is CASGEFGGSYKDTQYF. In DNA form, the CDR3 reads TGTGCCAGCGGGGAATTTGGGGGAAGCTACAAAGATACGCAGTATTTT.

The CDR3 nucleotides are TGTGCCAGCAGTTACCAGGCGGGAGGGAGAGATACGCAGTATTTT. Amino acid sequence: CASSYQAGGRDTQYF. The chain employs TRBV6-5 and TRBJ2-3; 9 bases agree with TRBD2. The CDR3 sequence is 15 residues long. Germline CDR1 and CDR2: MNHEY and SVGAGI. The V segment lost 2 bases and the J segment 5 bases; nucleotides outside the gene matches: 5.

As for this clonotype: A junction boundary mismatches the germline segment, possibly from a read error. V usage is TRBV6-8 and J usage is TRBJ2-3; D may correspond to TRBD1 or TRBD2 (5 bases each). CDR1 MNHGY and CDR2 SAAAGT come from the germline V gene. This CDR3 region has 16 residues. The CDR3 is CACRELGGSYTDTQYF. The CDR3 nucleotides read TGTGCCTGTAGGGAGCTTGGGGGAAGCTACACAGATACCCAGTATTTT.

About this clonotype: At one end the junction does not follow the germline gene, possibly because of a read error. V and J are TRBV6-1 and TRBJ2-4; TRBD1 aligns across 11 bases. The V gene's germline CDR1 is MNHNS and CDR2 SASEGT. CDR3 length: 16 residues. CDR3 coding DNA: TGTGCCAGCAGGGGACAGGGGGGAGGGGACGAGAACACTCAGTACTTC. Translating it yields CASRGQGGGDENTQYF.

This clonotype has at least ten counts. The chain couples TRBV12-3 or TRBV12-4 to TRBJ1-6; D unresolved. The CDR3 length is 12 residues. Trimming cost V 3 bases and J 5 bases, with 2 bases left between them. CDR3 bases: TGTGCCAGCAGTTTGCATAATTCACCCCTCCACTTT. Its translation: CASSLHNSPLHF.

The chain joins TRBV6-1 to TRBJ2-1, with 16 bases that match TRBD2. The J call is in doubt because the DNA end fits TRBJ2-7 better. In germline, CDR1 is MNHNS, CDR2 SASEGT. The CDR3 runs 17 residues. The CDR3 bases are TGTGCCAGCAGCGCGGGACTAGCGGGAGGGCGGGTCGATGAGCAGTACTTC. It is translated as CASSAGLAGGRVDEQYF.

Regarding this clonotype: The conserved closing phenylalanine or tryptophan is absent in this CDR3, likely reflecting a read error. The limits of the CDR3 on the DNA are not certain, so only TCRdb's listed CDR3 is given. The chain uses TRBV6-4 and TRBJ2-5; the D call of TRBD2 is as the table states it, not checked on the DNA. CDR1 is MRHNA, CDR2 SNTAGT, per germline. The CDR3 spans 8 amino acids, including both terminal residues. The CDR3 loop reads CASSKGLA.

The genes are TRBV10-3 and TRBJ2-5; tentative D call: TRBD1 (7 bases). The length of the CDR3 is 14 residues. The germline V gene encodes CDR1 ENHRY and CDR2 SYGVKD. In DNA form, the CDR3 reads TGTGCGGGCTCAGGGGGAGGTAGCCCAGAGACCCAGTACTTC. Protein: CAGSGGGSPETQYF.

Notes on this clonotype: An end of the junction differs from the germline gene, which may be a read error. V and J are TRBV6-4 and TRBJ2-3; no clear D gene. The CDR3 runs 16 residues. CDR1 and CDR2 (germline): MRHNA, SNTAGT. DNA for the CDR3: TGTGCGAGCAGTGTCTCGGGTATGTGGGCCAAAGATACTCAGTACTTT. Translation gives CASSVSGMWAKDTQYF.

The table lists this clonotype with a few counts. The chain uses TRBV7-2 and TRBJ2-2; no clear D gene. Germline V gene lookup returns CDR1 SGHTA and CDR2 FQGNSA. V was trimmed by 1 base and J by 5 bases, leaving 8 bases between them. The length of the CDR3 is 14 residues. CDR3 protein: CASSLESGTGELFF. As DNA, the CDR3 is TGTGCCAGCAGCTTAGAATCTGGGACCGGGGAGCTGTTTTTT.

The CDR3 sequence: CASSLATGRGETQFF. The CDR3, as DNA: TGTGCCAGCAGCTTAGCGACGGGGAGGGGAGAGACCCAGTTCTTC. The gene calls are TRBV7-8 and TRBJ2-5; 7 nucleotides line up with TRBD2. Matching the DNA end better, TRBJ2-1 makes the J call doubtful. CDR3 length equals 15 residues. Germline loops: CDR1 SGHVS, CDR2 FQNEAQ.

This clonotype was counted only a few times. The chain links TRBV6-1 to TRBJ2-1; TRBD1 matches 8 bases. Germline V gene data show CDR1 as MNHNS and CDR2 as SASEGT. The CDR3 is 15 residues long. V gave up 4 bases and J gave up 3 bases; unmatched junction bases: 5. The CDR3 nucleotides read TGTGCCAGCAGTGTCGTGGACAGGGTCTACAATGAGCAGTTCTTC. Translated, it gives CASSVVDRVYNEQFF.

The chain has TRBV6-1 and TRBJ2-3, with 7 nucleotides matching TRBD2. The J call is uncertain, as TRBJ2-7 better fits the DNA end. The CDR3 totals 15 residues. Looked up from germline, CDR1 is MNHNS and CDR2 is SASEGT. CDR3 DNA sequence: TGTGCCAGGACCAAGGGGAGGGGTGACAAAGATACGCAGTACTTC. It yields the protein CARTKGRGDKDTQYF.

This clonotype was seen only once. This chain joins TRBV10-3 and TRBJ2-2; 7 nucleotides match TRBD1. J was trimmed by 16 bases and V by 11 bases; bases with no gene match: 25. Germline V gene data show CDR1 as ENHRY and CDR2 as SYGVKD. The CDR3 loop spans 15 amino acids. The CDR3 bases are TGTGCCCTGGTTCCCGAGGATGTGAGCACAGGGGCGCAGTTTTTT. Residues: CALVPEDVSTGAQFF.

The chain employs TRBV7-8 and TRBJ1-5; D is unclear. The germline gives CDR1 SGHVS, CDR2 FQNEAQ. The CDR3 is 15 residues long. The V end lost 3 bases, the J end lost 5 bases, and 14 bases lay between the germline ends. CDR3 in DNA: TGTGCCAGCAGCTTGAACAGAGCCGGCCATCAGCCCCAGCATTTT. Translated, it gives CASSLNRAGHQPQHF.

This clonotype was observed many times. V gene TRBV6-1 combines with J gene TRBJ2-5; D is possibly TRBD2 (6 bases). The V gene's germline CDR1 is MNHNS and CDR2 SASEGT. There are 15 residues in the CDR3. The germline V and J ends were trimmed by 3 bases and 7 bases, with 18 bases remaining between them. The CDR3 region has the DNA TGTGCCAGCAGTGATTCTCGCGGTGTGGGGGGGACCCAGTACTTC. Its translation is CASSDSRGVGGTQYF.

This clonotype was detected only once. Being one base from a much bigger clone, this may be a read error. The V and J genes are TRBV7-2 and TRBJ1-5; no reliable D call. The CDR3 loop spans 12 amino acids. Germline V gene sequence: CDR1 SGHTA, CDR2 FQGNSA. CDR3 residues: CASSLEFQPQNF. The CDR3 nucleotides are TGTGCCAGCAGCTTAGAATTTCAGCCCCAGAATTTT.

The V call is TRBV14, the J call TRBJ2-5, with D possibly matching TRBD2 (5 bases). In germline, CDR1 is SGHDN, CDR2 FVKESK. The ends were cut back, 1 base at V and 5 bases at J, with 14 bases in the middle. The CDR3 is 15 residues long. In DNA, the CDR3 is TGTGCCAGCAGCCAAGTTACCTTTCCGGGGGAGACCCAGTACTTC. It yields the protein CASSQVTFPGETQYF.

This clonotype is termed medium-sized. The V call is TRBV6-1, the J call TRBJ2-1, with 8 bases aligning to TRBD1. The CDR3 is 13 residues long. Germline assignment: CDR1 MNHNS and CDR2 SASEGT. V lost 8 bases to trimming and J lost 3 bases; unmatched junction nucleotides: 3. CDR3 residues: CASRTGNYNEQFF. As DNA, the CDR3 is TGTGCCAGCCGGACAGGGAACTACAATGAGCAGTTCTTC.

The chain has TRBV6-4 and TRBJ2-3; 8 bases map to TRBD2. Per germline, CDR1 MRHNA and CDR2 SNTAGT. The CDR3 extends over 15 amino acids. Trimming removed 4 bases from V and 5 bases from J; junction bases left unmatched: 8. CDR3 in DNA: TGTGCCAGCAGTGCGGGGAGCGGGGGCAAAGATACGCAGTATTTT. It yields the protein CASSAGSGGKDTQYF.

V gene TRBV6-1 combines with J gene TRBJ2-7, with a weak D call TRBD1 (5 bases). Trimming pared 5 bases from V and 0 bases from J, leaving 14 bases between. CDR3 length equals 15 residues. Germline CDR1 reads MNHNS; CDR2 reads SASEGT. The CDR3 nucleotides read TGTGCCAGCAGTCAAGACAGCCAGACCTCCTACGAGCAGTACTTC. This encodes CASSQDSQTSYEQYF.

The table lists this clonotype with many counts. J is TRBJ2-1 and V is TRBV6-1; D possibly matches TRBD1 or TRBD2 (6 bases each). From germline, CDR1 is MNHNS and CDR2 SASEGT. Trimming removed 0 bases at V and 14 bases at J, with 14 bases between. This CDR3 has 13 amino acids. The CDR3 sequence is CASSEAPGGREFF. Written as DNA, the CDR3 is TGTGCCAGCAGTGAAGCTCCCGGGGGCCGTGAGTTCTTC.

A few counts support this clonotype. V and J are TRBV12-3 or TRBV12-4 and TRBJ2-5; TRBD2 aligns across 7 bases. The closer fit of TRBJ2-7 to the DNA end suggests the J call may be wrong. This CDR3 contains 14 residues. The CDR3 DNA follows: TGTGCCAGCACCCTCGGCGGCGGGAGTAACGAGCAGTACTTC. Translated: CASTLGGGSNEQYF.

This clonotype has at least ten counts. The V call is TRBV6-1, the J call TRBJ2-1; D is possibly TRBD1 (6 bases). With the DNA end fitting TRBJ2-7 better, the J assignment may be wrong. The CDR3 totals 14 residues. Germline-derived CDR1 and CDR2 are MNHNS and SASEGT. The CDR3 loop is CAILPGQGPYEQYF. In DNA, the CDR3 is TGTGCCATCCTACCCGGCCAGGGGCCCTACGAGCAGTACTTC.

The gene calls are TRBV20-1 and TRBJ2-2, with 7 bases fitting TRBD2. V was pared by 3 bases and J by 6 bases, with 10 bases of the junction left unmatched. Per germline, CDR1 DFQATT and CDR2 SNEGSKA (reference sequence). The CDR3 has 15 residues. The CDR3 DNA reads as TGCAGTGCTAGGGCCCAGGCGGGAGCCGCCGGGGAGCTGTTTTTT. Translated: CSARAQAGAAGELFF.

The V and J genes are TRBV6-5 and TRBJ2-1, with TRBD2 matching over 11 bases. CDR1 MNHEY and CDR2 SVGAGI come from the germline V gene. The CDR3 extends over 15 amino acids. The V and J ends lost 4 bases and 2 bases, in that order; junction bases with no gene match: 1. The CDR3 sequence is CASSLTSGTYNEQFF. CDR3 sequence (DNA): TGTGCCAGCAGTTTGACTAGCGGGACCTACAATGAGCAGTTCTTC.

This clonotype was recorded only once. Sequence at one end of the junction differs from germline and may be a read error. The chain joins TRBV6-1 to TRBJ2-3; D may be TRBD1 or TRBD2 (6 bases each). Germline V gene sequence: CDR1 MNHNS, CDR2 SASEGT. The CDR3 has 14 residues. The CDR3 DNA is TGTGCCAGCACCCCCGGGGGCCCCCGAGCTGAGCAGTACTTT. Translating gives CASTPGGPRAEQYF.

This clonotype appeared a few times. The chain is built from TRBV7-2 and TRBJ2-3, with D unclear. In germline, CDR1 is SGHTA, CDR2 FQGNSA. V was pared by 7 bases and J by 2 bases, with 4 bases between. This CDR3 region has 11 residues. The CDR3: CASTHTDTQYF. In DNA, the CDR3 is TGTGCCAGCACCCACACAGATACGCAGTATTTT.